The 28 T cell receptor beta chains given below trace back to one sample, sequenced in a study of Graves' ophthalmopathy and Graves' hyperthyroidism. RNA transcripts yielded amplified TCR beta CDR3 regions. Amplification began with first-round RT-PCR using HTBI primers, then second-round multiplex PCR was performed. TCRdb called the multiplex PCR reads again in MiXCR, with one record for every CDR3 protein. Of hundreds of thousands of distinct CDR3 sequences listed, roughly 20% are singletons. Sequencing input: peripheral blood. These receptor sequences come from a woman under 30 with stable Graves' hyperthyroidism.

This clonotype was seen repeatedly, ten times or more. The chain combines TRBV12-3 or TRBV12-4 with TRBJ1-5; D uncertain. The CDR3 sequence is 14 residues long. Trimming took 2 bases from V and 0 from J, leaving 5 bases between them. CDR3 region: CASSLTDSNQPQHF. CDR3 bases: TGTGCCAGCAGTTTAACAGATAGCAATCAGCCCCAGCATTTT.

This clonotype was detected many times. The gene calls are TRBV2 and TRBJ2-4; 11 bases map to TRBD2. The germline V gene encodes CDR1 SNHLY and CDR2 FYNNEI. The CDR3 contains 13 residues. Germline trimming cut 6 bases from V and 6 bases from J; bases unmatched to any gene: 1. The CDR3 bases are TGTGCCAGCAGGACTAGCGGGGCAAACATTCAGTACTTC. Protein product: CASRTSGANIQYF.

The sample holds a few counts of this clonotype. The rearrangement uses TRBV7-9 and TRBJ2-2; TRBD1 agrees at 8 bases. With V trimmed by 7 bases and J by 4 bases, 8 bases remained unmatched. The CDR3 consists of 15 residues. Germline CDR1 SEHNR, CDR2 FQNEAQ (reference sequence). The CDR3 spells CASTFQGAATGELFF. The CDR3 DNA follows: TGTGCCAGCACTTTTCAGGGGGCGGCCACCGGGGAGCTGTTTTTT.

At least ten counts were recorded for this clonotype. This chain joins TRBV18 and TRBJ2-4; no firm D call. V lost 8 bases and J 5 bases, leaving 22 bases between the germline ends. CDR3 length: 16 residues. The V gene's germline CDR1 is KGHSH and CDR2 LQKENI. CDR3 nucleotide sequence: TGTGCCAGCGCTCCATTGCTTTTCGGAACCGAAAACATTCAGTACTTC. Protein sequence: CASAPLLFGTENIQYF.

This clonotype occurred many times. The rearrangement joins TRBV12-3 or TRBV12-4 to TRBJ1-6; 7 nucleotides match TRBD1. Losses at the gene ends were 6 bases for V and 10 bases for J; bases not matched to a gene: 6. The CDR3 has 13 residues. CDR3 amino acids: CASRTQGGSPLHF. As DNA, the CDR3 is TGTGCCAGCAGGACTCAAGGGGGCTCACCCCTCCACTTT.

Ten or more counts support this clonotype. The V gene is TRBV12-3 or TRBV12-4, the J gene TRBJ2-7, with D possibly matching TRBD1 (5 bases). CDR3 length equals 12 residues. V shed 8 bases and J shed 2 bases, with 10 bases lying between them. The CDR3 DNA is TGTGCCAGCTCGGACAAAACCTACGAGCAGTACTTC. Translated: CASSDKTYEQYF.

The CDR3 loop reads CASGTGRQETQYF. CDR3 nucleotides: TGTGCCAGCGGAACGGGCCGCCAAGAGACCCAGTACTTC. The chain links TRBV12-3 or TRBV12-4 to TRBJ2-5; D is ambiguous. V was trimmed by 8 bases and J by 1 base, leaving 11 bases between them. The CDR3 is made up of 13 amino acids.

The chain recombines TRBV27 with TRBJ2-7; no reliable D call. The CDR3 is 14 residues long. The germline V gene encodes CDR1 MNHEY and CDR2 SMNVEV (reference sequence). V was cut by 9 bases and J by 2 bases, with 17 bases left in between. Here the CDR3 reads CASHRLVSAYEQYF. The CDR3 nucleotides read TGTGCCAGTCATCGGTTAGTATCCGCCTACGAGCAGTACTTC.

This clonotype was counted ten times or more. At one boundary the junction diverges from the germline segment, which might be a read error. This sequence joins TRBV30 and TRBJ1-1; D unclear. Germline V gives CDR1 GTSNPN, CDR2 SVGIG (reference sequence). This CDR3 spans 12 amino acids. CDR3 bases: TGTGCCTGGAGTGACGAGAACACTGAAGTTTTCTTT. Residues: CAWSDENTEVFF.

This clonotype occurred many times. One junction end does not reproduce the germline sequence, and a read error may be involved. The chain carries TRBV6-5 and TRBJ2-7; no firm D call. Looked up from germline, CDR1 is MNHEY and CDR2 is SVGAGI. The CDR3 contains 14 residues. For the CDR3, the DNA is TGTGCCAGCAGTTACGCCGTTGAAGCCTACGAGCAGTGCTTC. Residues: CASSYAVEAYEQCF.

This clonotype was counted many times. The V gene is TRBV29-1, the J gene TRBJ1-2; perhaps TRBD1 as D (6 bases). The CDR3 runs to 12 residues. Trimming stripped 4 bases from V and 4 bases from J, with 10 bases between. Germline V gene sequence: CDR1 SQVTM, CDR2 ANQGSEA. This CDR3 reads CSVADRIYGYTF. In DNA, the CDR3 is TGCAGCGTTGCTGACAGGATCTATGGCTACACCTTC.

This clonotype was picked up many times. J is TRBJ1-2 and V is TRBV6-2 or TRBV6-3; D remains unclear. Germline lookup yields CDR1 MNHEY and CDR2 SVGEGT. V was clipped by 6 bases and J by 8 bases, with 13 bases between them. CDR3 size: 12 residues. The CDR3 DNA is TGTGCCAGCAGCCCACCCGCGGGGGGCTACACCTTC. This encodes CASSPPAGGYTF.

The chain recombines TRBV7-2 with TRBJ2-2; TRBD2 matches at 12 bases. The germline V gene has CDR1 SGHTA and CDR2 FQGNSA. The V and J ends lost 4 bases and 9 bases, in that order; junction bases with no gene match: 6. The CDR3 covers 15 residues. The CDR3 DNA is TGTGCCAGCAGCTCCCAGACTAGCGGGAGTCGGGAGCTGTTTTTT. As protein: CASSSQTSGSRELFF.

This clonotype has just a few counts. The gene calls are TRBV3-1 and TRBJ1-1, with 10 bases matching TRBD1. The CDR3 extends over 18 amino acids. The V gene's germline CDR1 is LGHDT and CDR2 YNNKEL (reference sequence). Unmatched junction bases numbered 7, after V lost 0 bases and J lost 0 bases. The CDR3 DNA sequence: TGTGCCAGCAGCCAAGATAGGACAGGGGGATTCCTGAACACTGAAGCTTTCTTT. Translating gives CASSQDRTGGFLNTEAFF.

The DNA for the CDR3 is TGTGCCATCAGTGAATATGTGGGACAGAGCCTGAACACTGAAGCTTTCTTT. This encodes CAISEYVGQSLNTEAFF. The V gene is TRBV10-3, the J gene TRBJ1-1, with TRBD1 identical over 7 bases. With V trimmed by 3 bases and J by 0 bases, 10 bases remained unmatched. Germline CDR1 and CDR2: ENHRY and SYGVKD. The CDR3 extends over 17 amino acids.

This clonotype was found many times. V usage is TRBV2 and J usage is TRBJ1-2; 7 bases are shared with TRBD1. The CDR3 is made up of 14 amino acids. The junction had 7 bases not matched to a gene; V was cut back by 3 bases and J by 6 bases. Germline CDR1 is SNHLY and CDR2 is FYNNEI. The CDR3 reads CASSEQGGSDGYTF. CDR3 in DNA: TGTGCCAGCAGTGAGCAGGGGGGAAGCGATGGCTACACCTTC. The complete variable domain, with remaining parts taken from reference TRBV2 and TRBJ1-2, reads EPEVTQTPSHQVTQMGQEVILRCVPISNHLYFYWYRQILGQKVEFLVSFYNNEISEKSEIFDDQFSVERPDGSNFTLKIRSTKLEDSAMYFCASSEQGGSDGYTFGSGTRLTVV.

At least ten counts were recorded for this clonotype. A much larger clone differs by one base, so this may be a read error. The chain links TRBV28 to TRBJ2-7, with D unclear. Germline CDR1 reads MDHEN; CDR2 reads SYDVKM. The CDR3 consists of 13 residues. CDR3 DNA: TGTGCCAGCAGTCCTCAGAGCTCCCACGAGCAGTACTTC. Translation: CASSPQSSHEQYF.

Many counts were recorded for this clonotype. The gene calls are TRBV6-5 and TRBJ1-2; TRBD1 aligns across 9 bases. Germline assignment: CDR1 MNHEY and CDR2 SVGAGI. This CDR3 has 17 amino acids. The ends lost 3 bases at V and 8 bases at J; junction bases unmatched: 16. CDR3 sequence reads: CASSYVRDYRGPGGYTF. The CDR3 DNA is TGTGCCAGCAGTTATGTCAGGGATTACAGGGGGCCTGGGGGCTACACCTTC.

The chain has TRBV12-3 or TRBV12-4 and TRBJ2-5; D unresolved. The CDR3 loop spans 13 amino acids. V was clipped by 7 bases and J by 5 bases, with 14 bases between them. CDR3 sequence (DNA): TGTGCCAGCACCGAGACCGACGGGGAGACCCAGTACTTC. Encoded protein: CASTETDGETQYF.

This clonotype was seen many times. The chain links TRBV19 to TRBJ2-7; D might be TRBD2 (5 bases). The CDR3 sequence is 13 residues long. V was shortened by 7 bases and J by 5 bases, with 15 bases between the two germline ends. Germline V lookup: CDR1 LNHDA, CDR2 SQIVND (reference sequence). Here the CDR3 DNA reads TGTGCCAGTACCGGGCGTCACGGGGACGAGCAGTACTTC. Its protein product is CASTGRHGDEQYF.

This clonotype was seen more than once but under ten times. V gene TRBV4-3 combines with J gene TRBJ2-2, with D hard to call. V gave up 0 bases and J gave up 6 bases, with 8 bases separating them. CDR1 is LGHNA, CDR2 YSLEER, per germline. This CDR3 is 14 amino acids long. The CDR3 spells CASSQDLVAGELFF. The DNA for the CDR3 is TGCGCCAGCAGCCAAGATCTAGTGGCCGGGGAGCTGTTTTTT.

This clonotype was seen ten or more times. The V call is TRBV6-1, the J call TRBJ1-1, with D hard to call. CDR3 length equals 12 residues. V was pared by 6 bases and J by 4 bases, with 9 bases between. Germline V gives CDR1 MNHNS, CDR2 SASEGT. The CDR3: CASSLEATEAFF. CDR3 nucleotides: TGTGCCAGCAGCCTTGAGGCCACTGAAGCTTTCTTT.

This clonotype was observed many times. The chain links TRBV10-3 to TRBJ2-5; D gene uncertain. Germline V gene lookup returns CDR1 ENHRY and CDR2 SYGVKD. This CDR3 has 14 amino acids. The V and J ends lost 10 bases and 0 bases respectively, with 15 bases between them. The CDR3 region has the DNA TGTGCCACCGCCTCGACGGCAGACCAAGAGACCCAGTACTTC. It translates to CATASTADQETQYF.

This clonotype was detected many times. At one end the junction does not follow the germline gene, possibly because of a read error. The chain couples TRBV2 to TRBJ1-3, with TRBD1 matching 7 bases. Germline lookup yields CDR1 SNHLY and CDR2 FYNNEI. The CDR3 is made up of 13 amino acids. This CDR3 is CASGQATRETPHF. The CDR3 DNA reads as TGTGCCAGCGGACAGGCCACTCGCGAAACACCGCATTTT.

The chain recombines TRBV12-5 with TRBJ2-7; 14 nucleotides line up with TRBD2. Per the germline V gene, CDR1 is LGHNT and CDR2 is FRNRAP. This CDR3 is built from 16 residues. The ends lost 7 bases at V and 0 bases at J; junction bases unmatched: 5. The CDR3 here is CASARGTSGSSYEQYF. The CDR3 DNA reads TGTGCTAGTGCAAGAGGGACTAGCGGGAGCTCCTACGAGCAGTACTTC.

J is TRBJ1-1 and V is TRBV6-5; TRBD1 matches 7 bases. The J segment lost 3 bases and the V segment lost 5 bases, leaving 6 bases of the junction unmatched. The CDR3 totals 14 residues. CDR1 MNHEY and CDR2 SVGAGI come from the germline V gene. As DNA, the CDR3 is TGTGCCAGCAGTAACCCTAGGGGGCACACTGAAGCTTTCTTT. Translated: CASSNPRGHTEAFF.

This clonotype was observed many times. V and J are TRBV12-3 or TRBV12-4 and TRBJ2-7, with 8 bases aligning to TRBD1. CDR3 length: 15 amino acids. With 5 bases clipped from V and 6 bases from J, the junction kept 12 bases outside the gene matches. The CDR3 loop is CASSRGPGQATEQYF. The CDR3 DNA is TGTGCCAGCAGTCGCGGCCCGGGACAGGCAACCGAGCAGTACTTC.

This clonotype was counted between two and nine times. V and J are TRBV30 and TRBJ2-5; D is possibly TRBD1 or TRBD2 (5 bases each). Germline values: CDR1 GTSNPN, CDR2 SVGIG (reference sequence). The CDR3 covers 13 residues. V lost 1 base and J lost 4, with 10 bases in between. The CDR3 DNA follows: TGTGCCTGGAGTGGAGGGGTATCAGAGACCCAGTACTTC. It encodes CAWSGGVSETQYF.